Sequencing of this T cell receptor (beta chain) was carried out in a study of T-cell reconstitution after alpha-beta-depleted transplantation in children. Study-wide results and limits: The origin of alpha-beta T cells about two months after transplant was reportedly several hundred expanded graft clones. There were some patients whose high TCRbeta diversity at day 60 came from surviving recipient T cells and thymic progenitors. Among T cells one year after transplant, newly produced cells accounted for most counts and diversity.

This clonotype occurred many times. Its specificity is unknown. Per germline, CDR1 MNHEY and CDR2 SVGAGI. The V and J ends lost 6 bases and 5 bases respectively, with 26 bases between them. CDR3 size: 18 residues. The TCRbeta library was prepared with unique molecular identifiers. TCRdb passed the PCR reads through MiXCR, listing each CDR3 protein once. The data contain around 600,000 distinct CDR3 sequences, about 23% of them singletons. The TCR originated in a boy in the first two years of life who had a stem cell transplant for acute myeloid leukemia, so the T cells may come from the graft donor. V gene TRBV6-5 combines with J gene TRBJ2-1; the D call may be TRBD1 or TRBD2 (6 bases each). The specimen comprised PBMCs, mostly from graft donor cells, sampled 360 days after TCRalphabeta/CD19-depleted stem cell transplant. CDR3 loop: CASSLNVFRGQGDNEQFF. The CDR3 DNA reads as TGTGCCAGCAGCTTAAATGTATTTCGGGGGCAGGGCGACAATGAGCAGTTCTTC.